A single sample is the source of the 7 T cell receptor beta chains below, sequenced in a study of T cell repertoires in cytomegalovirus infection. The antigens these receptors bind are not known. TCRdb independently ran MiXCR on the reads; one entry per CDR3 protein. The data hold around 500,000 distinct CDR3 sequences, with approximately 46% observed a single time. Here the sequenced sample was cultured PBMCs, taken from culture after CMV antigen stimulation. Receptors were obtained from a human donor in good health (CMV status not recorded). Some clones in this sample may be carry-over from other donors' samples.

The J gene is TRBJ2-2, the V gene TRBV28; the match to TRBD1 covers 7 bases. The CDR3 length is 15 residues. Germline V gives CDR1 MDHEN, CDR2 SYDVKM. Germline trimming cut 6 bases from V and 2 bases from J; bases unmatched to any gene: 6. CDR3 region: CASRRQGANTGELFF. DNA of the CDR3: TGTGCCAGCAGAAGACAGGGCGCCAACACCGGGGAGCTGTTTTTT.

V gene TRBV7-6 combines with J gene TRBJ2-1; TRBD1 agrees at 9 bases. The CDR3 totals 16 residues. CDR1 and CDR2 (germline): SGHVS, FNYEAQ. V dropped 5 bases and J dropped 5; count of bases not matched to a gene: 10. CDR3: CASSRDRAAGNNEQFF. Written as DNA, the CDR3 is TGTGCCAGCAGCCGGGACAGGGCAGCGGGAAACAATGAGCAGTTCTTC.

This clonotype has more than one count but fewer than ten. This sequence joins TRBV20-1 and TRBJ2-1, with 11 bases identical to TRBD2. The length of the CDR3 is 19 residues. CDR1 is DFQATT and CDR2 is SNEGSKA in the germline V gene (reference sequence). The V segment lost 1 base and the J segment 1 base; nucleotides outside the gene matches: 12. This CDR3 reads CSARGGEASGRSSYNEQFF. As DNA, the CDR3 is TGCAGTGCTAGAGGAGGAGAGGCTAGCGGGAGGTCGTCCTACAATGAGCAGTTCTTC.

Only a few counts were recorded for this clonotype. V is TRBV4-1 and J is TRBJ1-2; D is ambiguous. Trimming pared 5 bases from V and 4 bases from J, leaving 14 bases between. There are 14 residues in the CDR3. CDR1 MGHRA and CDR2 YSYEKL come from the germline V gene. The CDR3 sequence is CASSGFLGGYGYTF. DNA for the CDR3: TGCGCCAGCAGCGGGTTCCTCGGTGGCTATGGCTACACCTTC.

Notes on this clonotype: The junction and the germline gene differ at one end; a read error may be behind it. V gene TRBV12-5 combines with J gene TRBJ2-3; D is possibly TRBD1 (5 bases). The germline gives CDR1 LGHNT, CDR2 FRNRAP. The CDR3 contains 14 residues. CDR3 DNA: TGTGCTAGTGCCCCCCCTGTCCGCACAGGTACGCAGTATTTT. It translates to CASAPPVRTGTQYF.

In its sample, this clonotype was seen a few times. This chain joins TRBV7-2 and TRBJ2-7; maybe TRBD2 (6 bases). The CDR3 covers 13 residues. Germline assignment: CDR1 SGHTA and CDR2 FQGNSA. V was cut by 5 bases and J by 4 bases, with 12 bases left in between. The CDR3 DNA reads as TGTGCCAGCAGCCGCACTAGCTTTTACGAGCAGTACTTC. This gives the protein CASSRTSFYEQYF.

The rearrangement uses TRBV5-1 and TRBJ1-5; TRBD1 is a possible D gene (6 bases). The ends were cut back, 0 bases at V and 1 base at J, with 14 bases in the middle. Looked up from germline, CDR1 is SGHRS and CDR2 is YFSETQ. The CDR3 spans 17 residues. The CDR3 region is CASSLGAQGESNQPQHF. The DNA of the CDR3 is TGCGCCAGCAGCTTGGGGGCACAGGGTGAGAGCAATCAGCCCCAGCATTTT.